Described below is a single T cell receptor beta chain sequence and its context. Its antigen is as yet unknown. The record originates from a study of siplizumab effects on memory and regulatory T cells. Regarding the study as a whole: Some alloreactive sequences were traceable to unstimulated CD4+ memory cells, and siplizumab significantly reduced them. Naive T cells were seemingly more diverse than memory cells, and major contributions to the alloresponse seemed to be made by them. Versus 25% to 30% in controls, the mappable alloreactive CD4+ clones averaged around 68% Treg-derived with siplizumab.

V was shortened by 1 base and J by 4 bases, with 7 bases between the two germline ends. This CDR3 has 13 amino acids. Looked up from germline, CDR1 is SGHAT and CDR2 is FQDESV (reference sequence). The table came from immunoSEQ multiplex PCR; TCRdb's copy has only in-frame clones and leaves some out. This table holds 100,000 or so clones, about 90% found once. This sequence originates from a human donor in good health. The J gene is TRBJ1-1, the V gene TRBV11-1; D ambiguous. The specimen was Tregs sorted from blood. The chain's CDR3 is CASSLDGATEAFF. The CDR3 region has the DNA TGTGCCAGCAGCTTAGATGGAGCCACTGAAGCTTTCTTT.